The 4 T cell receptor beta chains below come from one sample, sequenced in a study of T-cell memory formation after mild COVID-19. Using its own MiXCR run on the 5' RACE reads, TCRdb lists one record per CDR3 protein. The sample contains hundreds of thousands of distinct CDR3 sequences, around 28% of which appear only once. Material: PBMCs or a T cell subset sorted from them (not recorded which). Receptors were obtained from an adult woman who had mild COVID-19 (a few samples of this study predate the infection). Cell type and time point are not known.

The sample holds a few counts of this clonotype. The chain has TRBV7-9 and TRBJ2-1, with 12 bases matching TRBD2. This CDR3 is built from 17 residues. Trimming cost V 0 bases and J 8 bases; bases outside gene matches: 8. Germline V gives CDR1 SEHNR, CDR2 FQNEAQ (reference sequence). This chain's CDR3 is CASSLALAGGPSDEQFF. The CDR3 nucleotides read TGTGCCAGCAGCTTAGCTCTAGCGGGAGGGCCTTCGGATGAGCAGTTCTTC. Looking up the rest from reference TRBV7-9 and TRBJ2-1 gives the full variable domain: DTGVSQNPRHKITKRGQNVTFRCDPISEHNRLYWYRQTLGQGPEFLTYFQNEAQLEKSRLLSDRFSAERPKGSFSTLEIQRTEQGDSAMYLCASSLALAGGPSDEQFFGPGTRLTVL.

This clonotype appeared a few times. The CDR3, as DNA: TGTGCCAGCATTTCGATCAGGGCAGGGGGTAATGAGCAGTTCTTC. Translated: CASISIRAGGNEQFF. The rearrangement uses TRBV25-1 and TRBJ2-1; TRBD1 aligns across 7 bases. This CDR3 region has 15 residues. V trimming: 7 bases; J trimming: 7 bases; junction bases outside the gene matches: 13. CDR1 MGHDK and CDR2 SYGVNS come from the germline V gene.

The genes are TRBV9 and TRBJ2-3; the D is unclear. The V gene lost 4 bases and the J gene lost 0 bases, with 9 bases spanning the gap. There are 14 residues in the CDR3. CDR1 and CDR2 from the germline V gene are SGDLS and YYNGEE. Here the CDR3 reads CASSRAGSTDTQYF. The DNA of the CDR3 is TGTGCCAGCAGCAGGGCAGGTAGCACAGATACGCAGTATTTT. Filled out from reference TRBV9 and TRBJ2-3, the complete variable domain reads DSGVTQTPKHLITATGQRVTLRCSPRSGDLSVYWYQQSLDQGLQFLIQYYNGEERAKGNILERFSAQQFPDLHSELNLSSLELGDSALYFCASSRAGSTDTQYFGPGTRLTVL.

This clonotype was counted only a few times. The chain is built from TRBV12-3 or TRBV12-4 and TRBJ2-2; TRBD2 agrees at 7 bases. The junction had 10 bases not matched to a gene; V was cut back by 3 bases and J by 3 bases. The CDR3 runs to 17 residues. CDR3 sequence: CASSFVVRDYHTGELFF. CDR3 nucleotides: TGTGCCAGCAGTTTCGTGGTGCGGGACTACCACACCGGGGAGCTGTTTTTT.